A single sample gave rise to the 11 T cell receptor beta chains below, sequenced in a study of PD-1 blockade in classical Hodgkin lymphoma. The table came from immunoSEQ multiplex PCR; TCRdb's copy has only in-frame clones and leaves some out. Counted here are 90,000 to 100,000 clones, 85% to 90% occurring once; the ten biggest clones make up about 10%. After autologous stem cell transplantation all patients relapsed, and prior brentuximab vedotin exposure differed between cohorts. Sequenced here: peripheral blood mononuclear cells (PBMCs), sampled before the second cycle of nivolumab. All receptors derive from a human donor with classical Hodgkin lymphoma.

This clone occurred a few times. V and J are TRBV5-6 and TRBJ2-4; maybe TRBD1 (6 bases). This CDR3 spans 16 amino acids. Germline-derived CDR1 and CDR2 are SGHDT and YYEEEE. V shed 4 bases and J shed 1 base, with 15 bases lying between them. CDR3 sequence: CASSRRTEGAKNIQYF. CDR3 coding DNA: TGTGCCAGCAGCAGAAGGACAGAGGGGGCCAAAAACATTCAGTACTTC.

The chain employs TRBV6-5 and TRBJ1-3; 8 bases are a match to TRBD1. V lost 6 bases to trimming and J lost 4 bases; unmatched junction nucleotides: 8. The germline V gene has CDR1 MNHEY and CDR2 SVGAGI. The CDR3 runs 15 residues. The CDR3 is CASSRQQGGGNTIYF. The DNA for the CDR3 is TGTGCCAGCAGCCGCCAACAGGGGGGAGGAAACACCATATATTTT.

The V gene is TRBV2, the J gene TRBJ2-7; no firm D call. V was cut by 7 bases and J by 0 bases, with 10 bases left in between. Per germline, CDR1 SNHLY and CDR2 FYNNEI. This CDR3 contains 13 residues. In DNA, the CDR3 is TGTGCCAGCATTCCCCTAGACTCCTACGAGCAGTACTTC. Protein: CASIPLDSYEQYF.

The V gene is TRBV28, the J gene TRBJ2-7; 10 bases are a match to TRBD2. The germline CDR1 and CDR2 sequences are MDHEN and SYDVKM. V trimming: 2 bases; J trimming: 4 bases; junction bases outside the gene matches: 5. The CDR3 contains 15 residues. The CDR3: CASSLRPSGSYEQYF. The CDR3 DNA reads TGTGCCAGCAGTTTAAGGCCTAGCGGGAGTTACGAGCAGTACTTC.

The table lists this clone with a few counts. The V and J genes are TRBV7-2 and TRBJ2-3; tentatively, D is TRBD2 (6 bases). The germline V gene has CDR1 SGHTA and CDR2 FQGNSA. The ends were cut back, 5 bases at V and 5 bases at J, with 17 bases in the middle. CDR3 size: 15 residues. The CDR3 protein is CASSLGGLARDTQYF. DNA for the CDR3: TGTGCCAGCAGCCTGGGGGGTCTAGCCCGAGATACGCAGTATTTT.

The rearrangement links TRBV6-6 to TRBJ1-1; tentative D call: TRBD1 (6 bases). The CDR3 has 12 residues. Germline CDR1 is MNHNY and CDR2 is SVGAGI (reference sequence). The V and J ends lost 6 bases and 5 bases respectively, with 10 bases between them. As DNA, the CDR3 is TGTGCCAGCAGAACAGGGTGGACTGAAGCTTTCTTT. Protein sequence: CASRTGWTEAFF.

The gene calls are TRBV7-9 and TRBJ1-2; tentatively, D is TRBD1 (5 bases). Trimming shortened V by 5 bases and J by 4 bases, and 26 bases separated the two germline ends. The CDR3 consists of 18 residues. Germline V gene lookup returns CDR1 SEHNR and CDR2 FQNEAQ (reference sequence). This CDR3 is CASSPWDEPTGLTYGYTF. CDR3 sequence (DNA): TGTGCCAGCAGCCCGTGGGACGAGCCAACCGGCTTGACCTATGGCTACACCTTC.

J is TRBJ1-1 and V is TRBV7-2, with D perhaps matching TRBD1 (6 bases). Germline-derived CDR1 and CDR2 are SGHTA and FQGNSA. The CDR3 totals 14 residues. The V end was cut by 3 bases, the J end by 3 bases, with 11 bases between. In DNA, the CDR3 is TGTGCCAGCAGCTTGCGGCAGGGGCACACTGAAGCTTTCTTT. Its translation: CASSLRQGHTEAFF.

The chain couples TRBV2 to TRBJ1-1, with D unresolved. The V gene lost 7 bases and the J gene lost 1 base, with 10 bases spanning the gap. The length of the CDR3 is 13 residues. CDR1 and CDR2 (germline): SNHLY, FYNNEI. CDR3: CASTQHQNTEAFF. The CDR3, as DNA: TGTGCCAGCACTCAGCACCAGAACACTGAAGCTTTCTTT.

The rearrangement joins TRBV10-3 to TRBJ1-5, with 8 nucleotides matching TRBD1. The CDR3 is 15 residues long. Looked up from germline, CDR1 is ENHRY and CDR2 is SYGVKD. Germline trimming cut 2 bases from V and 2 bases from J; bases unmatched to any gene: 2. The CDR3 nucleotides read TGTGCCATCAGTGAGCAGGGGGCTGGCAATCAGCCCCAGCATTTT. It yields the protein CAISEQGAGNQPQHF.

This chain connects TRBV13 to TRBJ2-7; 9 bases match TRBD1. Unmatched junction bases numbered 10, after V lost 6 bases and J lost 4 bases. Germline V CDR1 and CDR2: PRHDT, FYEKMQ (reference sequence). The CDR3 is 15 residues long. The CDR3 nucleotides read TGTGCCAGCAGAGACACAGGGGGCGCTTTTTACGAGCAGTACTTC. This gives the protein CASRDTGGAFYEQYF.